This T cell receptor beta chain comes out of a study of molecular identifiers for immune sequencing clone quantification. With regard to this clonotype: Antigen unknown. A much larger clone lies a single base off, so this may be a read error.

Naive CD8 T cells underwent sorting with the CD8+CD4-CCR7+CD45RA+ definition. TCRdb recomputed calls from the PCR reads with MiXCR, one row per CDR3 protein. The table lists about half a million distinct CDR3 sequences, about 21% of them singletons. The V gene end was trimmed by 3 bases and the J gene end by 4 bases; junction bases not matched to a gene: 3. The V gene's germline CDR1 is SGDLS and CDR2 YYNGEE. This CDR3 contains 15 residues. Findings of the study overall: A shared barcode on identical TCR molecules could lead to underestimated sizes for highly expanded clones. Clones above 20 RNA copies held over 99% of effector molecules, under 1% in naive cells.

Specimen: naive CD8+ T cells from blood, with Jurkat cell RNA spiked in. Documented subset: FACS-sorted CD8+CD4-CCR7+CD45RA+ naive T cells. The chain is built from TRBV9 and TRBJ1-6; 8 positions agree with TRBD1. The TCR was taken from a human donor in good health. Some libraries in this study had Jurkat cell RNA spiked in. This chain's CDR3 is CASSARTGYNSPLHF. The CDR3 bases are TGTGCCAGCAGCGCCCGGACAGGGTATAATTCACCCCTCCACTTT. Filled out from reference TRBV9 and TRBJ1-6, the complete variable domain reads DSGVTQTPKHLITATGQRVTLRCSPRSGDLSVYWYQQSLDQGLQFLIQYYNGEERAKGNILERFSAQQFPDLHSELNLSSLELGDSALYFCASSARTGYNSPLHFGNGTRLTVT.